These T cell receptor beta chains were read from a single sample in a study of T cell responses to AZD1222 COVID-19 vaccine. The repertoire was sequenced with immunoSEQ multiplex PCR; TCRdb's copy has only in-frame clones and lacks some. The table records about 94,000 clones, 85% of them present only once. The material was peripheral blood, obtained 28 days after the second AZD1222 dose. These receptors originate from an adult who received the AZD1222 COVID-19 vaccine. Both conserved end residues are part of each CDR3. Each record gives: CDR3 length, clone size, V gene, D gene, J gene, CDR3 protein, CDR3 DNA. A D gene is named only where the DNA matches it firmly. The size field is filled for only some rows; it gives once, few, many or a size class.

>12|NA|TRBV30|NA|TRBJ1-4
CAWSPRNEKLFF
TGTGCCTGGAGCCCCAGGAATGAAAAACTGTTTTTT
>15|NA|TRBV15|NA|TRBJ2-3
CATSRTSSLTDTQYF
TGTGCCACCAGCAGGACAAGTTCCCTCACAGATACGCAGTATTTT
>14|NA|TRBV18|NA|TRBJ1-2
CASSPQGLNYGYTF
TGTGCCAGCTCACCCCAGGGGCTGAACTATGGCTACACCTTC
>14|NA|TRBV29-1|NA|TRBJ2-1
CSVPRASSYNEQFF
TGCAGCGTCCCCAGGGCTAGCTCCTACAATGAGCAGTTCTTC
>16|NA|TRBV7-9|TRBD2|TRBJ2-2
CASSPSGGAWTGELFF
TGTGCCAGCAGCCCCTCGGGGGGGGCCTGGACCGGGGAGCTGTTTTTT
>17|NA|TRBV30|NA|TRBJ2-5
CAWSVPRVRVSEETQYF
TGTGCCTGGAGTGTACCACGGGTGAGGGTATCGGAAGAGACCCAGTACTTC
>16|NA|TRBV11-2|TRBD2|TRBJ2-3
CASSLGAGGRTDTQYF
TGTGCCAGCAGCTTAGGGGCGGGGGGGCGAACAGATACGCAGTATTTT
>11|NA|TRBV20-1|NA|TRBJ2-7
CSASGANEQYF
TGCAGTGCTAGTGGGGCGAACGAGCAGTACTTC
>13|NA|TRBV27|NA|TRBJ1-2
CASSLWQGEGYTF
TGTGCCAGCAGTTTATGGCAGGGCGAAGGCTACACCTTC
>15|NA|TRBV5-1|TRBD1|TRBJ2-1
CASSWTGEGYNEQFF
TGCGCCAGCAGCTGGACAGGGGAAGGATACAATGAGCAGTTCTTC
>16|few|TRBV7-9|NA|TRBJ1-4
CASRATGYGSNEKLFF
TGTGCCAGCAGAGCTACAGGGTATGGGTCTAATGAAAAACTGTTTTTT
>15|NA|TRBV28|NA|TRBJ1-2
CASNLLDSANYGYTF
TGTGCCAGCAACCTTCTCGACAGCGCTAACTATGGCTACACCTTC
>12|NA|TRBV30|NA|TRBJ1-4
CAAQGGYEKLFF
TGTGCGGCACAGGGAGGGTATGAAAAACTGTTTTTT
>14|NA|TRBV7-2|NA|TRBJ2-1
CASSLLSVLGEQFF
TGTGCCAGCAGCTTGCTCAGCGTCCTAGGGGAGCAGTTCTTC
>14|once|TRBV7-9|NA|TRBJ1-4
CASSLLATNEKLFF
TGTGCCAGCAGCTTATTAGCAACTAATGAAAAACTGTTTTTT
>14|NA|TRBV2|NA|TRBJ2-5
CASSEKGGRETQYF
TGTGCCAGCAGTGAGAAAGGGGGTAGGGAGACCCAGTACTTC
>16|NA|TRBV20-1|NA|TRBJ1-6
CSASRYGWVGNSPLHF
TGCAGTGCTAGTCGCTATGGTTGGGTTGGGAATTCACCCCTCCACTTT
>11|NA|TRBV21-1|NA|TRBJ1-2
CASSKGEGAGF
TGTGCCAGCAGCAAAGGGGAAGGGGCGGGATTC
>13|NA|TRBV10-3|TRBD1|TRBJ2-7
CAIRQGASYEQYF
TGTGCCATCAGACAGGGGGCGTCATACGAGCAGTACTTC
>11|NA|TRBV2|NA|TRBJ2-7
CASRNYYEQYF
TGTGCCAGCAGGAATTATTACGAGCAGTACTTC
>15|NA|TRBV3-1/TRBV3-2|NA|TRBJ2-1
CASSRSGPSYNEQFF
TGTGCCAGCAGCCGGTCGGGTCCCTCCTACAATGAGCAGTTCTTC
>11|NA|TRBV7-2|NA|TRBJ2-1
CASGRGYEQFF
TGTGCCAGCGGTAGGGGCTATGAGCAGTTCTTC
>16|NA|TRBV14|TRBD2|TRBJ2-1
CASSQKTSGVYNEQFF
TGTGCCAGCAGCCAAAAGACTAGCGGGGTCTACAATGAGCAGTTCTTC
>16|NA|TRBV27|NA|TRBJ2-7
CASSRKPGPTPYEQYF
TGTGCCAGCAGCCGAAAGCCGGGCCCGACCCCCTACGAGCAGTACTTC
>15|NA|TRBV7-9|TRBD1|TRBJ1-1
CASSSGTGGQTEAFF
TGTGCCAGCAGCTCCGGGACAGGGGGCCAAACTGAAGCTTTCTTT
>18|once|TRBV6-1|NA|TRBJ1-6
CASSETVVLGRVHSPLHF
TGTGCCAGCAGTGAAACCGTGGTCTTGGGTCGGGTACATTCACCCCTCCACTTT
>14|NA|TRBV18|NA|TRBJ1-1
CASSQGQGNTEAFF
TGTGCCAGCTCCCAAGGTCAGGGGAACACTGAAGCTTTCTTT
>13|few|TRBV9|NA|TRBJ2-7
CASSGGRGYEQYF
TGTGCCAGCAGCGGGGGGCGCGGCTACGAGCAGTACTTC
>15|NA|TRBV7-2|TRBD2|TRBJ2-7
CASSLSIAGGGEQYF
TGTGCCAGCAGCTTATCCATAGCGGGAGGTGGTGAGCAGTACTTC
>13|NA|TRBV2|NA|TRBJ1-2
CARSDWEFYGYTF
TGTGCCAGATCAGACTGGGAATTCTATGGCTACACCTTC
>16|NA|TRBV6-2/TRBV6-3|NA|TRBJ1-6
CASSYRRGQRNSPLHF
TGTGCCAGCAGTTACCGGCGTGGACAGAGAAATTCACCCCTCCACTTT
>15|NA|TRBV19|NA|TRBJ1-1
CASSISPRGWTEAFF
TGTGCCAGTAGTATCTCACCAAGGGGGTGGACTGAAGCTTTCTTT
>16|NA|TRBV19|NA|TRBJ1-6
CASSIGTGGADSPLHF
TGTGCCAGTAGTATCGGTACGGGGGGTGCGGATTCACCCCTCCACTTT
>14|NA|TRBV7-9|NA|TRBJ1-6
CASSLEGVNSPLHF
TGTGCCAGCAGCTTAGAGGGAGTGAATTCACCCCTCCACTTT
>14|NA|TRBV11-2|TRBD1|TRBJ2-7
CASSYTGARTEQYF
TGTGCCAGCAGCTATACAGGGGCGCGGACGGAGCAGTACTTC
>16|NA|TRBV4-1|TRBD1|TRBJ2-4
CASSQDRGSGKNIQYF
TGCGCCAGCAGCCAGGACAGGGGTTCAGGCAAAAACATTCAGTACTTC
>14|NA|TRBV25-1|NA|TRBJ1-3
CASSNRDLGNTIYF
TGTGCCAGCAGCAACAGGGACTTGGGAAACACCATATATTTT
>13|NA|TRBV5-1|NA|TRBJ1-4
CASSLRADEKLFF
TGCGCCAGCAGCTTGAGGGCGGATGAAAAACTGTTTTTT
>16|once|TRBV5-4|TRBD2|TRBJ2-5
CASSPIPAGGPETQYF
TGTGCCAGCAGCCCGATCCCAGCGGGGGGGCCAGAGACCCAGTACTTC
>18|NA|TRBV4-2|TRBD2|TRBJ2-1
CASSQDFSGLAGNNEQFF
TGTGCCAGCAGCCAAGATTTCTCGGGACTAGCGGGAAACAATGAGCAGTTCTTC
>14|NA|TRBV6-5|NA|TRBJ1-5
CASSLGGSNQPQHF
TGTGCCAGCAGCCTGGGGGGGAGCAATCAGCCCCAGCATTTT
>15|NA|TRBV7-9|TRBD1|TRBJ1-1
CASSRPTGQNTEAFF
TGTGCCAGCAGCCGACCGACAGGGCAGAACACTGAAGCTTTCTTT
>13|NA|TRBV27|NA|TRBJ2-5
CASSLSRAETQYF
TGTGCCAGCAGTTTAAGTCGGGCGGAGACCCAGTACTTC
>15|few|TRBV5-1|TRBD2|TRBJ2-2
CASSLGLAGTGELFF
TGCGCCAGCAGCTTGGGGCTAGCGGGCACCGGGGAGCTGTTTTTT
>16|NA|TRBV3-1/TRBV3-2|NA|TRBJ1-5
CASSQDGGSPNQPQHF
TGTGCCAGCAGCCAAGATGGCGGGTCACCCAATCAGCCCCAGCATTTT
>11|NA|TRBV7-2|NA|TRBJ2-2
CASSHAGELFF
TGTGCCAGCAGCCACGCCGGGGAGCTGTTTTTT
>14|NA|TRBV30|TRBD1|TRBJ2-2
CAWSGGQYTGELFF
TGTGCCTGGAGTGGGGGACAGTACACCGGGGAGCTGTTTTTT
>12|NA|TRBV20-1|NA|TRBJ2-2
CSASSYTGELFF
TGCAGTGCTAGTTCGTACACCGGGGAGCTGTTTTTT
>14|NA|TRBV13|NA|TRBJ1-4
CASSFGQTNEKLFF
TGTGCCAGCAGCTTCGGACAGACTAATGAAAAACTGTTTTTT
>12|NA|TRBV18|NA|TRBJ2-3
CASSPLPDTQYF
TGTGCCAGCTCACCACTGCCAGATACGCAGTATTTT
>15|NA|TRBV7-3|TRBD2|TRBJ2-5
CASSLGGGLRETQYF
TGTGCCAGCAGCTTAGGCGGGGGGCTAAGGGAGACCCAGTACTTC
>18|NA|TRBV9|NA|TRBJ1-3
CASSVDPGGLSSGNTIYF
TGTGCCAGCAGCGTCGACCCGGGGGGACTAAGCTCTGGAAACACCATATATTTT
>14|NA|TRBV30|NA|TRBJ2-7
CAWSVISAGSSQYF
TGTGCCTGGAGTGTAATTTCGGCAGGGTCTTCGCAGTACTTC
>22|NA|TRBV10-3|NA|TRBJ2-5
CAISESGGPGTPRGTSQETQYF
TGTGCCATCAGTGAGTCGGGGGGCCCTGGGACTCCCCGCGGAACGTCCCAAGAGACCCAGTACTTC
>14|few|TRBV11-2|NA|TRBJ2-7
CASSHSGRSDEQYF
TGTGCCAGCAGCCACAGTGGGCGCTCCGACGAGCAGTACTTC